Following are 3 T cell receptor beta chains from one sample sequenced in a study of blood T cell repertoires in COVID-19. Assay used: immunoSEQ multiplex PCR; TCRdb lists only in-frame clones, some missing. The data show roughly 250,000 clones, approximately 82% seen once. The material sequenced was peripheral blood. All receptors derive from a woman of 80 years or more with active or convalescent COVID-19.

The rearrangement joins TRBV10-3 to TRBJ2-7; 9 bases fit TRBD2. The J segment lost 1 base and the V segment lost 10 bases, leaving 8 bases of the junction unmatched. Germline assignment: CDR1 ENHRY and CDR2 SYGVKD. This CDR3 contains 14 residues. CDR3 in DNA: TGTGCCACCACTCTGACTAGCGGATCCTACGAGCAGTACTTC. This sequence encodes CATTLTSGSYEQYF.

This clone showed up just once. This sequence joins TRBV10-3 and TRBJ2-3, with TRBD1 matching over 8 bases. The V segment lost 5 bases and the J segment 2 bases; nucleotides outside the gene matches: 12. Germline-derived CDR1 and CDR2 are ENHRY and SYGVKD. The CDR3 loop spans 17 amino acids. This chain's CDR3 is CAISNARDRSLTDTQYF. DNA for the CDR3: TGTGCCATCAGTAACGCCCGGGACAGGAGCCTCACAGATACGCAGTATTTT.

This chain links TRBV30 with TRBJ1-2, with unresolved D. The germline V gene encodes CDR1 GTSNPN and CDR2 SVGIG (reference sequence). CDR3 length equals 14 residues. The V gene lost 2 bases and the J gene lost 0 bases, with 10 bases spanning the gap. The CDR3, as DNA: TGTGCCTGGAGTTGGGCACCTACTAACTATGGCTACACCTTC. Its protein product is CAWSWAPTNYGYTF. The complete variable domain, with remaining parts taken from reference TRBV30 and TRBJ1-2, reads SQTIHQWPATLVQPVGSPLSLECTVEGTSNPNLYWYRQAAGRGLQLLFYSVGIGQISSEVPQNLSASRPQDRQFILSSKKLLLSDSGFYLCAWSWAPTNYGYTFGSGTRLTVV.